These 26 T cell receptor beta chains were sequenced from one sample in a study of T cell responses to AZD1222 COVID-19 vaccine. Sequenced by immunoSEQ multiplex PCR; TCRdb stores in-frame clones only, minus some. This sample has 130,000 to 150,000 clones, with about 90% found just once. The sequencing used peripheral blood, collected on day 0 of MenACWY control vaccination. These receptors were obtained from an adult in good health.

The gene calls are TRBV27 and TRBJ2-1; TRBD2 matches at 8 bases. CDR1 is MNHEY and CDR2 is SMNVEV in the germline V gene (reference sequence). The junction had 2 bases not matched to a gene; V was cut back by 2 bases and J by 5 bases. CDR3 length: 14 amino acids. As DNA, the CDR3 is TGTGCCAGCAGTTTAAGGACTAGCAACAATGAGCAGTTCTTC. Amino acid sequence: CASSLRTSNNEQFF.

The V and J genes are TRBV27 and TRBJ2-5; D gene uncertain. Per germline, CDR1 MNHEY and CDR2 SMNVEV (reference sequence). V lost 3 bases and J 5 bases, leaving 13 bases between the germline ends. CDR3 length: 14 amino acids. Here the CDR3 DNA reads TGTGCCAGCAGTTTGTCGGCATTTGGGGAGACCCAGTACTTC. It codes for CASSLSAFGETQYF.

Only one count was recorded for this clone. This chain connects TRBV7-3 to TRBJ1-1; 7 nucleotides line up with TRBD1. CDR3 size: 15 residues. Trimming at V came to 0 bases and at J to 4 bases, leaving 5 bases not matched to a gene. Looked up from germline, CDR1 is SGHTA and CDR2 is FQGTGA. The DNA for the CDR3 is TGTGCCAGCAGCTTAACTCGGGCAGGGGGCACTGAAGCTTTCTTT. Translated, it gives CASSLTRAGGTEAFF. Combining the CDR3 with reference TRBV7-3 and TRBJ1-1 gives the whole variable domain GAGVSQTPSNKVTEKGKYVELRCDPISGHTALYWYRQSLGQGPEFLIYFQGTGAADDSGLPNDRFFAVRPEGSVSTLKIQRTERGDSAVYLCASSLTRAGGTEAFFGQGTRLTVV.

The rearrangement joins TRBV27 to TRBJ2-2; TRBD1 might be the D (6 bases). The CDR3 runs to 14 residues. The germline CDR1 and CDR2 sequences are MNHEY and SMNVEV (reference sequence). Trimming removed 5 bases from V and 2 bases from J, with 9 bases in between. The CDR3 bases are TGTGCCAGCAGTCACAGGGATAACACCGGGGAGCTGTTTTTT. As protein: CASSHRDNTGELFF.

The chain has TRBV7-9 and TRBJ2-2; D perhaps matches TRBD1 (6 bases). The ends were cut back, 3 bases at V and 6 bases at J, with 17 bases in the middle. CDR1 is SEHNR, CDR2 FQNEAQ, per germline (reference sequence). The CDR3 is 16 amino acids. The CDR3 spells CASSFPRSGVAGELFF. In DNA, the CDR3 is TGTGCCAGCAGCTTCCCCCGGTCAGGGGTCGCCGGGGAGCTGTTTTTT.

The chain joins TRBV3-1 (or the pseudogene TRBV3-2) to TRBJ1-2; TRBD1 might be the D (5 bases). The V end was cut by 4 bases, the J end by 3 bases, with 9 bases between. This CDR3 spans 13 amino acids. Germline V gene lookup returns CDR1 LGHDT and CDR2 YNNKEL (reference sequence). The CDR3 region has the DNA TGTGCCAGCAGCCCCAGGGCGCACTATGGCTACACCTTC. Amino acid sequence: CASSPRAHYGYTF.

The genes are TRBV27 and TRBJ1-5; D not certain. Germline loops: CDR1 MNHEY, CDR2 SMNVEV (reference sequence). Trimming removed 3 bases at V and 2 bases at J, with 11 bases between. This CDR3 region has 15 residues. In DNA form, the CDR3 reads TGTGCCAGCAGTTTTTCGACGGAGCGCAATCAGCCCCAGCATTTT. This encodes CASSFSTERNQPQHF.

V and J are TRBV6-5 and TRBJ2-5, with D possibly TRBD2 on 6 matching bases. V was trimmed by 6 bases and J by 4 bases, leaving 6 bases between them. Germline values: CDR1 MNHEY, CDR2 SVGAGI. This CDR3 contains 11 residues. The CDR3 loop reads CASSGGETQYF. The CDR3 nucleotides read TGTGCCAGCAGCGGGGGAGAGACCCAGTACTTC.

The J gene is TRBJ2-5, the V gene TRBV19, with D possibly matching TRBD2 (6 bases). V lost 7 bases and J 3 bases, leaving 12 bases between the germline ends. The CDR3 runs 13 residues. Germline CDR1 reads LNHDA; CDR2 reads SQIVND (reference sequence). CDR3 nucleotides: TGTGCCAGTAAACGGCGGGAAGAAGAGACCCAGTACTTC. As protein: CASKRREEETQYF.

The CDR3 DNA sequence: TGTGCCAGCAGGAGGGGGACAGATACGCAGTATTTT. Its translation is CASRRGTDTQYF. The rearrangement joins TRBV25-1 to TRBJ2-3; perhaps TRBD1 as D (6 bases). The CDR3 sequence is 12 residues long. V dropped 6 bases and J dropped 3 bases, with 7 bases sitting between them. Germline-derived CDR1 and CDR2 are MGHDK and SYGVNS.

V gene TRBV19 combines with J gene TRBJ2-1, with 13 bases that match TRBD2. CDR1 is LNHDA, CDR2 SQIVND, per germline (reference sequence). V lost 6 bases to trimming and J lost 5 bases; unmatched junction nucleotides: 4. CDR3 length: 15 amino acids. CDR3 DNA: TGTGCCAGTAGCCAGGGACTAGCGGGAAACAATGAGCAGTTCTTC. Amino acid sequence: CASSQGLAGNNEQFF.

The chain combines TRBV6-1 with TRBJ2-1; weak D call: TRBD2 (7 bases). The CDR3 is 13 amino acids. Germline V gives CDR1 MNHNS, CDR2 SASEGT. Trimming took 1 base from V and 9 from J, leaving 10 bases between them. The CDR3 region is CASSEGRGGEQFF. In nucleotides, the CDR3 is TGTGCCAGCAGTGAAGGGAGGGGGGGTGAGCAGTTCTTC.

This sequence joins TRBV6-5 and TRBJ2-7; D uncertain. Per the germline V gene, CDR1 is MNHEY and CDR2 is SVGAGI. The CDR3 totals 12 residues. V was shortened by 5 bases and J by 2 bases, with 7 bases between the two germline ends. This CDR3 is CASSSGAYEQYF. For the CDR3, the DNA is TGTGCCAGCAGTAGTGGAGCCTACGAGCAGTACTTC.

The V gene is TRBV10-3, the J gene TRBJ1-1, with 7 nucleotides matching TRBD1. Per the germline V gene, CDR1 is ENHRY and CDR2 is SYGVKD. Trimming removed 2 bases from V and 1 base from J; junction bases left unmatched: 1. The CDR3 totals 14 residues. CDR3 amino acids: CAISEGDRNTEAFF. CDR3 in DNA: TGTGCCATCAGTGAGGGGGACAGGAACACTGAAGCTTTCTTT.

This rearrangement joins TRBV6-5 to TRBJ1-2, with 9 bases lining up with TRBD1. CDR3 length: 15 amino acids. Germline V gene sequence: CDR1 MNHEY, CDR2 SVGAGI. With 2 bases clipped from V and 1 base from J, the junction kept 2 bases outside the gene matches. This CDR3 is CASSYGTGFNYGYTF. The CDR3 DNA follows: TGTGCCAGCAGTTACGGGACAGGGTTTAACTATGGCTACACCTTC.

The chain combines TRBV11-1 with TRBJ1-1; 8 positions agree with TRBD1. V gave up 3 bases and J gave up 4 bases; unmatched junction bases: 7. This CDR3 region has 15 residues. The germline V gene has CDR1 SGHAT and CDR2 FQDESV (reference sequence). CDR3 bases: TGTGCCAGCAGCTTCAGGGGGCAAGGGGGCACTGAAGCTTTCTTT. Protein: CASSFRGQGGTEAFF.

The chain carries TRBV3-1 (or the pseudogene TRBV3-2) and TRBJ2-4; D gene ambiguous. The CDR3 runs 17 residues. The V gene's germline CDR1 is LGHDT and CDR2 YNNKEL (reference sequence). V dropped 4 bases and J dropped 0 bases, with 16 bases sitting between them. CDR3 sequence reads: CASSPDRGTLAKNIQYF. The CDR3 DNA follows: TGTGCCAGCAGCCCAGATCGCGGCACCCTAGCCAAAAACATTCAGTACTTC.

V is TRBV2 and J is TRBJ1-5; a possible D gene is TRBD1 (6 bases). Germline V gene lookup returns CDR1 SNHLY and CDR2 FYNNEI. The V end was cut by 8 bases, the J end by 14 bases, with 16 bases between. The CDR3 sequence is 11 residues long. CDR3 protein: CASRDIFNKHF. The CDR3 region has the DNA TGTGCCAGCCGGGACATCTTCAACAAGCATTTT. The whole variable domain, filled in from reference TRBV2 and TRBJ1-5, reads EPEVTQTPSHQVTQMGQEVILRCVPISNHLYFYWYRQILGQKVEFLVSFYNNEISEKSEIFDDQFSVERPDGSNFTLKIRSTKLEDSAMYFCASRDIFNKHFGDGTRLSIL.

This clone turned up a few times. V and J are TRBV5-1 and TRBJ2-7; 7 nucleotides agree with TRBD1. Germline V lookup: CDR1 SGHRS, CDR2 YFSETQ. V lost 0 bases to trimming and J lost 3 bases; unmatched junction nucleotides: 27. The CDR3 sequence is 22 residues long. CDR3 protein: CASSLGGMLYRDSRTLFYEQYF. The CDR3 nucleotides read TGCGCCAGCAGCTTGGGGGGAATGCTCTACAGGGACAGTCGTACCCTCTTCTACGAGCAGTACTTC. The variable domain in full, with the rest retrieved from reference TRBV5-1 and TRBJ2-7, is KAGVTQTPRYLIKTRGQQVTLSCSPISGHRSVSWYQQTPGQGLQFLFEYFSETQRNKGNFPGRFSGRQFSNSRSEMNVSTLELGDSALYLCASSLGGMLYRDSRTLFYEQYFGPGTRLTVT.

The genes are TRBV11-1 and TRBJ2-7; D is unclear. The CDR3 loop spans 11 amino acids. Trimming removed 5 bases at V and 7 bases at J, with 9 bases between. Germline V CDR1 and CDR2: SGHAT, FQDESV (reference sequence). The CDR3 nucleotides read TGTGCCAGCAGCCCCTCAGCTGAGCAGTACTTC. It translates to CASSPSAEQYF. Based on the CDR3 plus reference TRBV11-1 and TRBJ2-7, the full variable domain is EAEVAQSPRYKITEKSQAVAFWCDPISGHATLYWYRQILGQGPELLVQFQDESVVDDSQLPKDRFSAERLKGVDSTLKIQPAELGDSAMYLCASSPSAEQYFGPGTRLTVT.

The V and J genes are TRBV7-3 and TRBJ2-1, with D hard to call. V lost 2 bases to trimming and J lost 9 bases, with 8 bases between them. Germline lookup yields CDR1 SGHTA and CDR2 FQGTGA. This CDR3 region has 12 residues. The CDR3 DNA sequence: TGTGCCAGCAGCTTACTCGAACCTGAGCAGTTCTTC. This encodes CASSLLEPEQFF.

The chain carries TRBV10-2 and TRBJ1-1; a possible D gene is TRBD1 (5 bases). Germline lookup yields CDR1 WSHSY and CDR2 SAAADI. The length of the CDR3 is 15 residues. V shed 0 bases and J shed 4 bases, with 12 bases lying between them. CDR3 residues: CASSESKGRVTEAFF. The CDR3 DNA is TGCGCCAGCAGTGAGTCTAAGGGGCGCGTCACTGAAGCTTTCTTT.

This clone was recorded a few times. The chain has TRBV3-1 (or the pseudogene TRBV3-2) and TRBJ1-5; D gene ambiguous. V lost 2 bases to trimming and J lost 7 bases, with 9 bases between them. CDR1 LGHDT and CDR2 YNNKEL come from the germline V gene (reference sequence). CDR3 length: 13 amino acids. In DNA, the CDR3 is TGTGCCAGCAGCCAACCAAAGCGGCAGCCCCAGCATTTT. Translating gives CASSQPKRQPQHF.

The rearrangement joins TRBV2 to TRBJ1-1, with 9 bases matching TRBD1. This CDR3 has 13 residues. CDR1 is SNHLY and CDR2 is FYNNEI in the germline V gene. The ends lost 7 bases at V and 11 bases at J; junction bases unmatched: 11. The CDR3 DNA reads TGTGCCAGCATTAAGGACAGGGGACAAGAGGCTTTCTTT. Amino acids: CASIKDRGQEAFF.

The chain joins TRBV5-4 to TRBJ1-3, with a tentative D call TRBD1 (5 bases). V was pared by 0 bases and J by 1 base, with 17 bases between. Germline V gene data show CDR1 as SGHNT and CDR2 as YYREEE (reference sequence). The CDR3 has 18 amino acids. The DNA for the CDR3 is TGTGCCAGCAGCTTGGCCGGCGCGTCAGGGCGGTCTGGAAACACCATATATTTT. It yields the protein CASSLAGASGRSGNTIYF. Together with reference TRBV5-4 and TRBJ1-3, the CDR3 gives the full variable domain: ETGVTQSPTHLIKTRGQQVTLRCSSQSGHNTVSWYQQALGQGPQFIFQYYREEENGRGNFPPRFSGLQFPNYSSELNVNALELDDSALYLCASSLAGASGRSGNTIYFGEGSWLTVV.

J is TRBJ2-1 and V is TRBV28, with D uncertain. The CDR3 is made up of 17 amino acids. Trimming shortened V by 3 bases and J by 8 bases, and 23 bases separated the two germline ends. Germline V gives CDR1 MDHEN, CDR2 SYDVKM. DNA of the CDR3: TGTGCCAGCAGTTTTGAGTTTTCGAGCCCGTCTGATGATGAGCAGTTCTTC. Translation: CASSFEFSSPSDDEQFF. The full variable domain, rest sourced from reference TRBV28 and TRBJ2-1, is DVKVTQSSRYLVKRTGEKVFLECVQDMDHENMFWYRQDPGLGLRLIYFSYDVKMKEKGDIPEGYSVSREKKERFSLILESASTNQTSMYLCASSFEFSSPSDDEQFFGPGTRLTVL.